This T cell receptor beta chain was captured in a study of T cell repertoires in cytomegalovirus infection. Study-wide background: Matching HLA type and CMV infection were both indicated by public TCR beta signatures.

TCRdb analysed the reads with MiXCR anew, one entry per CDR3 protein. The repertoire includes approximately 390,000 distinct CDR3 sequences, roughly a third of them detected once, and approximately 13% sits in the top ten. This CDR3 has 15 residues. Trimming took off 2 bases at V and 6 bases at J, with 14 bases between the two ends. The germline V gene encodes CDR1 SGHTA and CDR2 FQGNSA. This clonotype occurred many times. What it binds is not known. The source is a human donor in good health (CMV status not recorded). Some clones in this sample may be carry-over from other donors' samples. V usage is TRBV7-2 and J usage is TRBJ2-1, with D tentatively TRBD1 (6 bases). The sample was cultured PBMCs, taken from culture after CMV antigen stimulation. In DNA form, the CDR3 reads TGTGCCAGCAGCTTAATTTCAGGGGCAGCCAATGAGCAGTTCTTC. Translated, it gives CASSLISGAANEQFF.